The 14 T cell receptor beta chains given below trace back to one sample, sequenced in a study of blood T cells in healthy people across ages. Combining a sample-barcoded 5' primer with a J-beta primer mix, a second PCR ran for roughly 6 to 11 cycles. Each CDR3 protein is one row after TCRdb ran MiXCR on the 5' RACE reads. The table lists approximately 780,000 distinct CDR3 sequences, 20% to 30% of them singletons. The same data also contributed to another study, on T cells of mothers and their children.

The sample consisted of blood. The receptors shown here come from a boy between 10 and 17 years old in good health.

The chain recombines TRBV3-1 with TRBJ2-5; 9 positions agree with TRBD2. V shed 0 bases and J 1 base; nucleotides not matched to a gene: 6. The CDR3 loop spans 17 amino acids. The germline V gene has CDR1 LGHDT and CDR2 YNNKEL (reference sequence). Here the CDR3 reads CASSQEWRGGVQETQYF. In DNA, the CDR3 is TGTGCCAGCAGCCAAGAGTGGCGGGGGGGAGTCCAAGAGACCCAGTACTTC.

This clonotype was seen a few times. The chain is built from TRBV5-1 and TRBJ2-7; 12 nucleotides agree with TRBD1. The germline V gene has CDR1 SGHRS and CDR2 YFSETQ. This CDR3 has 15 amino acids. The ends lost 3 bases at V and 7 bases at J; junction bases unmatched: 8. CDR3 amino acids: CASSWRGQGATEQYF. CDR3 DNA: TGCGCCAGCAGCTGGAGGGGACAGGGGGCAACGGAGCAGTACTTC.

This clonotype was picked up a small number of times. This sequence joins TRBV5-1 and TRBJ2-5, with 11 bases that match TRBD2. This CDR3 has 15 residues. Germline-derived CDR1 and CDR2 are SGHRS and YFSETQ. The junction had 5 bases not matched to a gene; V was cut back by 6 bases and J by 1 base. The CDR3 DNA reads TGCGCCAGCACCCCGGGACTAGCGGTCCAAGAGACCCAGTACTTC. The encoded protein is CASTPGLAVQETQYF.

This clonotype appeared a few times. V and J are TRBV4-2 and TRBJ2-1; 10 nucleotides agree with TRBD1. The CDR3 has 18 amino acids. V dropped 3 bases and J dropped 4; count of bases not matched to a gene: 12. The germline CDR1 and CDR2 sequences are LGHNA and YNFKEQ. CDR3 in DNA: TGTGCCAGCAGCCAGCCGGGAACCGGGACAGGGGTTTACAATGAGCAGTTCTTC. This encodes CASSQPGTGTGVYNEQFF.

The chain carries TRBV9 and TRBJ2-5; D ambiguous. Looked up from germline, CDR1 is SGDLS and CDR2 is YYNGEE. The CDR3 extends over 14 amino acids. V lost 3 bases and J 2 bases, leaving 11 bases between the germline ends. Here the CDR3 reads CASSAQGLQETQYF. In nucleotides, the CDR3 is TGTGCCAGCAGCGCCCAAGGCCTACAAGAGACCCAGTACTTC.

The J gene is TRBJ2-5, the V gene TRBV3-1; 15 nucleotides match TRBD2. Matching the DNA end better, TRBJ2-1 makes the J call doubtful. The CDR3 runs to 16 residues. Germline CDR1 LGHDT, CDR2 YNNKEL (reference sequence). CDR3 in DNA: TGTGCCAGCAGCCCCTGGACTAGCGGGGGGGACGATGAGCAGTTCTTC. As protein: CASSPWTSGGDDEQFF.

This clonotype appeared a few times. The chain is built from TRBV29-1 and TRBJ2-3; 8 bases are shared with TRBD1. The CDR3 runs to 14 residues. V dropped 7 bases and J dropped 3; count of bases not matched to a gene: 9. Germline-derived CDR1 and CDR2 are SQVTM and ANQGSEA. The CDR3 nucleotides are TGCAGCGCTCCCGAGGACAGGGAGACAGATACGCAGTATTTT. The encoded protein is CSAPEDRETDTQYF.

V gene TRBV29-1 combines with J gene TRBJ1-1; a possible D gene is TRBD1 (5 bases). Trimming pared 6 bases from V and 5 bases from J, leaving 19 bases between. CDR1 is SQVTM, CDR2 ANQGSEA, per germline. This CDR3 has 14 amino acids. In DNA form, the CDR3 reads TGCAGCGTCCCCCGGGGCGCTAAGGGAACTGAAGCTTTCTTT. This sequence encodes CSVPRGAKGTEAFF.

This clonotype appeared a few times. This chain uses TRBV4-2 with TRBJ2-7, with a weak D call TRBD1 (6 bases). Trimming took 0 bases from V and 6 from J, leaving 12 bases between them. The germline CDR1 and CDR2 sequences are LGHNA and YNFKEQ. The CDR3 loop spans 14 amino acids. The CDR3 here is CASSQDRGPREQYF. DNA for the CDR3: TGTGCCAGCAGCCAAGACAGGGGTCCCCGCGAGCAGTACTTC.

About this clonotype itself: Given the absence of the conserved phenylalanine or tryptophan at the CDR3 end, a read error is likely. It is unclear where the CDR3 begins or ends on the DNA, so no DNA is shown, and the CDR3 is as TCRdb lists it. The V gene is TRBV7-8, the J gene TRBJ2-7; the table's D call, TRBD2, was not checked against the DNA. The CDR3 numbers 16 amino acids, ends counted. Germline CDR1 is SGHVS and CDR2 is FQNEAQ. This chain's CDR3 is CASSPPRRLAPYERYL.

The gene calls are TRBV29-1 and TRBJ1-2; TRBD1 matches at 10 bases. V was clipped by 4 bases and J by 6 bases; unmatched bases: 11. Germline assignment: CDR1 SQVTM and CDR2 ANQGSEA. This CDR3 has 15 amino acids. The CDR3 protein is CSVVGTGARKDGYTF. CDR3 nucleotides: TGCAGCGTTGTAGGGACAGGGGCGCGTAAAGATGGCTACACCTTC.

The genes are TRBV7-9 and TRBJ1-2, with a tentative D call TRBD1 (5 bases). Trimming removed 5 bases from V and 3 bases from J, with 10 bases in between. Germline assignment: CDR1 SEHNR and CDR2 FQNEAQ (reference sequence). This CDR3 has 13 residues. This CDR3 is CASSLTEYYGYTF. CDR3 DNA sequence: TGTGCCAGCAGCCTGACAGAGTACTATGGCTACACCTTC.

This clonotype was counted only a few times. The J gene is TRBJ2-6, the V gene TRBV12-3 or TRBV12-4, with D perhaps TRBD1 or TRBD2 (5 bases each). V was shortened by 5 bases and J by 3 bases, with 14 bases between the two germline ends. The CDR3 has 16 residues. In DNA form, the CDR3 reads TGTGCCAGCAGTCCCGGGGCAGGGATTGGGGCCAACGTCCTGACTTTC. Its translation is CASSPGAGIGANVLTF.

This clonotype was counted a few times. The chain has TRBV12-3 or TRBV12-4 and TRBJ1-2; weak D call: TRBD1 (5 bases). This CDR3 spans 13 amino acids. Deletions cut 1 base from V and 7 bases from J, with 10 bases between. The CDR3 sequence is CASSLEAGIGYTF. In DNA form, the CDR3 reads TGTGCCAGCAGTTTAGAGGCAGGGATTGGCTACACCTTC.